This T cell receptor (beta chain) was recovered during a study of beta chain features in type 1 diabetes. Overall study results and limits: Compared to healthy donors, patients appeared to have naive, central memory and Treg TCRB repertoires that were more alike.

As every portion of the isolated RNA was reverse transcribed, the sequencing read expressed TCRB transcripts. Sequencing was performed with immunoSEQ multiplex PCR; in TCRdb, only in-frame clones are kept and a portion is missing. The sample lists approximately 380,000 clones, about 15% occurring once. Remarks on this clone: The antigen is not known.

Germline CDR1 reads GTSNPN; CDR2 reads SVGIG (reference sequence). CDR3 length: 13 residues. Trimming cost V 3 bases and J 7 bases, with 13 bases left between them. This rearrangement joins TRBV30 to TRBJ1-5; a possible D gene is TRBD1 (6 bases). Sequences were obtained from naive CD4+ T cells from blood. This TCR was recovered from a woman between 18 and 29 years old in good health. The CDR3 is CAWSRTGQQPQHF. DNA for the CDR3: TGTGCCTGGAGCCGAACAGGGCAACAGCCCCAGCATTTT.